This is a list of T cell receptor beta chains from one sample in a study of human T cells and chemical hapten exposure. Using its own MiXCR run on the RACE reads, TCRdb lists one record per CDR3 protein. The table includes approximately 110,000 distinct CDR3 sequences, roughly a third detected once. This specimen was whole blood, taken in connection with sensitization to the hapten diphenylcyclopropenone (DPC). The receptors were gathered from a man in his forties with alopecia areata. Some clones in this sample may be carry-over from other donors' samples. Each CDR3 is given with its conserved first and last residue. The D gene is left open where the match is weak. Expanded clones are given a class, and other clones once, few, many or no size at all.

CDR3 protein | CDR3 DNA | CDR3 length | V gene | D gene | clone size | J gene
CASSTGRGKGTEAFF | TGTGCCAGCAGTACTGGACGGGGGAAGGGCACTGAAGCTTTCTTT | 15 | TRBV7-8 | . | . | TRBJ1-1
CASSYSRSGGFQETQYF | TGTGCCAGCAGTTACTCACGGAGCGGGGGCTTCCAAGAGACCCAGTACTTC | 17 | TRBV6-2/TRBV6-3 | TRBD2 | . | TRBJ2-5
CASSQDIGLAGPNEQFF | TGTGCCAGCAGCCAAGATATCGGGCTAGCGGGCCCCAATGAGCAGTTCTTC | 17 | TRBV3-1 | TRBD2 | few | TRBJ2-1
CASSSPGQSGEQFF | TGTGCCAGCAGCTCCCCGGGACAGTCGGGTGAGCAGTTCTTC | 14 | TRBV7-9 | TRBD1 | few | TRBJ2-1
CAGRKGRGGPHNSPLHF | TGTGCCGGCCGTAAGGGGAGGGGGGGACCGCACAATTCACCCCTCCACTTT | 17 | TRBV28 | . | few | TRBJ1-6
CSAGGQGASGYTF | TGCAGCGCGGGTGGACAGGGGGCTTCTGGCTACACCTTC | 13 | TRBV29-1 | TRBD1 | . | TRBJ1-2
CAISPPGLEQFF | TGTGCCATCAGTCCACCGGGACTGGAGCAGTTCTTC | 12 | TRBV10-3 | . | few | TRBJ2-1
CSVWGAPTGRSGNTIYF | TGCAGCGTATGGGGGGCCCCGACAGGGCGATCTGGAAACACCATATATTTT | 17 | TRBV29-1 | TRBD1 | few | TRBJ1-3
CAWSWGRETQYF | TGTGCCTGGAGCTGGGGACGGGAGACCCAGTACTTC | 12 | TRBV30 | . | . | TRBJ2-5
CASSYAGLSYNEQFF | TGTGCCAGTAGTTACGCGGGGCTTTCCTACAATGAGCAGTTCTTC | 15 | TRBV19 | . | few | TRBJ2-1
CASSPAPVYEQYF | TGTGCCAGCAGCCCAGCTCCAGTCTACGAGCAGTACTTC | 13 | TRBV7-8 | . | few | TRBJ2-7
CSARDNLAGGKGTDTQYF | TGCAGTGCTAGAGATAACCTAGCGGGAGGGAAAGGCACAGATACGCAGTATTTT | 18 | TRBV20-1 | TRBD2 | few | TRBJ2-3
CASRGLAGGGYGELFF | TGTGCCAGCAGAGGACTAGCGGGAGGAGGCTACGGGGAGCTGTTTTTT | 16 | TRBV6-2/TRBV6-3 | TRBD2 | few | TRBJ2-2
CSARGVNTGELFF | TGCAGTGCAAGAGGGGTCAACACCGGGGAGCTGTTTTTT | 13 | TRBV20-1 | . | . | TRBJ2-2
CASSLGLTTYSYNEQFF | TGCGCCAGCAGCCTGGGACTAACAACGTATTCCTACAATGAGCAGTTCTTC | 17 | TRBV5-1 | TRBD2 | many | TRBJ2-1
CSADQSQETQYF | TGCAGTGCAGACCAGTCCCAAGAGACCCAGTACTTC | 12 | TRBV20-1 | . | few | TRBJ2-5
CASSKGQGKETQYF | TGTGCCAGTTCGAAGGGACAGGGGAAAGAGACCCAGTACTTC | 14 | TRBV21-1 | . | few | TRBJ2-5
CASSNRQGVYEQYF | TGTGCCAGCAGCAACCGACAGGGTGTCTACGAGCAGTACTTC | 14 | TRBV7-9 | TRBD1 | . | TRBJ2-7
CSVAAGRETQYF | TGCAGCGTTGCTGCGGGAAGAGAGACCCAGTACTTC | 12 | TRBV29-1 | . | . | TRBJ2-5
CASSRTLNTEAFF | TGTGCCAGCAGTCGGACCTTGAACACTGAAGCTTTCTTT | 13 | TRBV6-2/TRBV6-3 | . | few | TRBJ1-1
CASTLVGGLDEAFF | TGTGCCAGCACTCTAGTTGGGGGGCTGGATGAAGCTTTCTTT | 14 | TRBV12-3/TRBV12-4 | . | few | TRBJ1-1
CASSYRSGDTEAFF | TGTGCCAGCAGTTACAGGTCAGGGGACACTGAAGCTTTCTTT | 14 | TRBV6-2/TRBV6-3 | . | once | TRBJ1-1
CSAPSRLAGPYEQYF | TGCAGTGCCCCCTCCCGCCTAGCGGGGCCCTACGAGCAGTACTTC | 15 | TRBV20-1 | TRBD2 | few | TRBJ2-7
CASSQVGTRLAKNIQYF | TGCGCCAGCAGCCAAGTTGGGACTCGGCTAGCCAAAAACATTCAGTACTTC | 17 | TRBV4-1 | . | . | TRBJ2-4
CAISEGTSGARGNNEQFF | TGTGCCATCAGTGAGGGGACTAGCGGAGCACGGGGGAACAATGAGCAGTTCTTC | 18 | TRBV10-3 | TRBD2 | few | TRBJ2-1
CASSRVGSTGELFF | TGTGCCAGCAGTCGGGTTGGTAGCACCGGGGAGCTGTTTTTT | 14 | TRBV6-1 | . | . | TRBJ2-2